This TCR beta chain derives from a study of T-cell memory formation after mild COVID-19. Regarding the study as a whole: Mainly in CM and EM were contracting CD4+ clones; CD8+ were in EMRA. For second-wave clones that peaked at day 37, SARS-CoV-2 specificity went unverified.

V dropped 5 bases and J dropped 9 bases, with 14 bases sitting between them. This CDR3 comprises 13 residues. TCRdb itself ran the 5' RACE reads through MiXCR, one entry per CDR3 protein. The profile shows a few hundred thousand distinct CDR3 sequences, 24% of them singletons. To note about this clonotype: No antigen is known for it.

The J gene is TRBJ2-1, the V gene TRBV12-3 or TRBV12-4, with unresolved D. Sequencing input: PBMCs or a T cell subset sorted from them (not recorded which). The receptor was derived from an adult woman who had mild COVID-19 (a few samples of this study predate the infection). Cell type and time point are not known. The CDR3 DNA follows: TGTGCCAGCAGTCCAACTCCTATAGGTGAGCAGTTCTTC. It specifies CASSPTPIGEQFF.